A single sample gave rise to the 27 T cell receptor beta chains below, sequenced in a study of graft-versus-host responses after intestinal transplantation (dated by TCRdb to about 2021). The time point label corresponds to: cells obtained before transplantation from donor or recipient. No cognate antigen is known for these TCRs. The protocol used for the library was the immunoSEQ multiplex PCR assay. This is the immuneACCESS table as TCRdb keeps it, with only in-frame sequences that have V and J called. A part of the clones is gone; compared with another copy, unresolved V genes explain less than half, and the rest is unexplained. Counted in this sample were tens of thousands of clones; around 91% of them appeared once. The ten largest clones represent about 4% of the sample. The starting material was unstimulated CD8+ T cells sorted from spleen or lymph node cells, obtained before transplant. The receptors were gathered from a human donor who was the organ donor for an intestinal transplant.

A few counts support this clone. The V and J genes are TRBV5-6 and TRBJ2-3, with TRBD1 identical over 9 bases. There are 14 residues in the CDR3. Germline CDR1 is SGHDT and CDR2 is YYEEEE. J gave up 7 bases and V 2 bases, and 5 bases lay outside the gene matches. The CDR3 bases are TGTGCCAGCAGCTTCGGACAGGGGCACTATACGCAGTATTTT. Amino acid sequence: CASSFGQGHYTQYF.

This clone was recorded once. The chain carries TRBV13 and TRBJ2-5; 9 bases agree with TRBD2. The V segment lost 0 bases and the J segment 0 bases; nucleotides outside the gene matches: 5. The CDR3 has 17 residues. In germline, CDR1 is PRHDT, CDR2 FYEKMQ (reference sequence). In DNA form, the CDR3 reads TGTGCCAGCAGCTTAGGCTCAAGCGGGGGGAACCAAGAGACCCAGTACTTC. It is translated as CASSLGSSGGNQETQYF. Drawing the rest from reference TRBV13 and TRBJ2-5, the complete variable domain is AAGVIQSPRHLIKEKRETATLKCYPIPRHDTVYWYQQGPGQDPQFLISFYEKMQSDKGSIPDRFSAQQFSDYHSELNMSSLELGDSALYFCASSLGSSGGNQETQYFGPGTRLLVL.

The rearrangement joins TRBV27 to TRBJ2-3; a possible D gene is TRBD1 (5 bases). V lost 4 bases to trimming and J lost 13 bases, with 15 bases between them. This CDR3 region has 12 residues. CDR1 and CDR2 from the germline V gene are MNHEY and SMNVEV (reference sequence). The DNA of the CDR3 is TGTGCCAGCAGTTCCACAGGCATCCCGGAGTATTTT. Its translation is CASSSTGIPEYF.

This chain connects TRBV29-1 to TRBJ2-7, with 10 bases aligning to TRBD1. Germline values: CDR1 SQVTM, CDR2 ANQGSEA. The CDR3 sequence is 14 residues long. Trimming at V came to 1 base and at J to 3 bases, leaving 3 bases not matched to a gene. CDR3 in DNA: TGCAGCGTTGAAGGGGACAGGGGAAACTACGAGCAGTACGTC. Translation: CSVEGDRGNYEQYV.

The chain couples TRBV19 to TRBJ1-1, with a possible D match to TRBD1 (5 bases). Germline V gives CDR1 LNHDA, CDR2 SQIVND (reference sequence). V lost 7 bases, J lost 3 bases, and 12 bases lay in between. There are 13 residues in the CDR3. The CDR3 sequence is CASMGGWYTEAFF. The CDR3 nucleotides are TGTGCCAGTATGGGGGGTTGGTACACTGAAGCTTTCTTT.

In its sample, this clone was seen once. The V call is TRBV27, the J call TRBJ1-2, with 10 bases matching TRBD1. After removal of 5 bases from V and 7 bases from J, the junction contained 7 bases not matched to a gene. The length of the CDR3 is 14 residues. Germline V gene data show CDR1 as MNHEY and CDR2 as SMNVEV (reference sequence). For the CDR3, the DNA is TGTGCCAGCAGTCCGGGACAGGGGTTAGGTGGCTACACCTTC. Translation: CASSPGQGLGGYTF.

The chain has TRBV14 and TRBJ2-5; the D gene is possibly TRBD2 (6 bases). CDR1 and CDR2 from the germline V gene are SGHDN and FVKESK. CDR3 length: 14 amino acids. The V gene lost 1 base and the J gene lost 7 bases, with 13 bases spanning the gap. CDR3 coding DNA: TGTGCCAGCAGCCAAGTTCGGGGAGGCGGGACCCAGTACTTC. Its protein product is CASSQVRGGGTQYF.

The gene calls are TRBV5-6 and TRBJ2-4; 9 bases match TRBD2. The germline CDR1 and CDR2 sequences are SGHDT and YYEEEE. V lost 1 base and J lost 3; bases outside the gene matches: 8. This CDR3 region has 17 residues. CDR3 sequence: CASSLFLAGAHKNIQYF. The CDR3 DNA follows: TGTGCCAGCAGCTTGTTTTTAGCGGGAGCACACAAAAACATTCAGTACTTC.

This chain links TRBV4-1 with TRBJ2-7; no clear D. Germline V CDR1 and CDR2: MGHRA, YSYEKL. Trimming removed 4 bases from V and 3 bases from J, with 16 bases in between. There are 15 residues in the CDR3. This chain's CDR3 is CASSRAADIRYEQYV. The CDR3 nucleotides are TGCGCCAGCAGCCGAGCCGCTGACATTCGCTACGAGCAGTACGTC.

The rearrangement uses TRBV27 and TRBJ1-6, with 8 nucleotides matching TRBD1. The CDR3 spans 15 residues. Germline V gene lookup returns CDR1 MNHEY and CDR2 SMNVEV (reference sequence). J lost 10 bases, V lost 3 bases, and 8 bases had no gene match. The chain's CDR3 is CASSFGQGDGSPLHF. The CDR3 DNA follows: TGTGCCAGCAGTTTCGGACAGGGAGACGGGTCACCCCTCCACTTT.

The J gene is TRBJ2-2, the V gene TRBV11-3; TRBD1 agrees at 7 bases. With V trimmed by 4 bases and J by 7 bases, 6 bases remained unmatched. The CDR3 spans 14 residues. From germline, CDR1 is SGHNT and CDR2 YENEEA. The CDR3 spells CASSYRQGNGELFF. CDR3 sequence (DNA): TGTGCCAGCAGCTACCGACAGGGTAACGGGGAGCTGTTTTTT.

This chain uses TRBV2 with TRBJ2-2, with 8 bases aligning to TRBD1. This CDR3 spans 13 amino acids. CDR1 is SNHLY and CDR2 is FYNNEI in the germline V gene. V dropped 10 bases and J dropped 6; count of bases not matched to a gene: 7. CDR3 amino acids: CATSDRAAGELFF. As DNA, the CDR3 is TGTGCCACGTCGGACAGGGCTGCCGGGGAGCTGTTTTTT.

This clone was found once. CDR3 sequence: CASSLDGLASYNEQFF. In DNA, the CDR3 is TGTGCCAGCAGCTTAGATGGACTAGCTTCCTACAATGAGCAGTTCTTC. The chain couples TRBV7-2 to TRBJ2-1, with 8 bases fitting TRBD2. The germline CDR1 and CDR2 sequences are SGHTA and FQGNSA. V was pared by 1 base and J by 1 base, with 3 bases of the junction left unmatched. The CDR3 is 16 residues long.

This clone was detected a few times. The chain combines TRBV6-4 with TRBJ1-6; 7 bases align to TRBD1. Per the germline V gene, CDR1 is MRHNA and CDR2 is SNTAGT. The junction had 3 bases not matched to a gene; V was cut back by 0 bases and J by 7 bases. The CDR3 is 15 amino acids. DNA of the CDR3: TGTGCCAGCAGTGACTCGACAGGGCAAAATTCACCCCTCCACTTT. Encoded protein: CASSDSTGQNSPLHF.

The chain is built from TRBV29-1 and TRBJ2-2; TRBD2 aligns across 13 bases. Germline V lookup: CDR1 SQVTM, CDR2 ANQGSEA. With 1 base clipped from V and 2 bases from J, the junction kept 4 bases outside the gene matches. This CDR3 is 17 amino acids long. The CDR3 reads CSVEGGLAGDNTGELFF. The CDR3 nucleotides read TGCAGCGTTGAAGGAGGACTAGCGGGGGATAACACCGGGGAGCTGTTTTTT.

V is TRBV4-2 and J is TRBJ1-1; D is possibly TRBD1 (5 bases). V dropped 3 bases and J dropped 5 bases, with 7 bases sitting between them. Germline CDR1 LGHNA, CDR2 YNFKEQ. The CDR3 runs 12 residues. In DNA, the CDR3 is TGTGCCAGCAGCCAGGGGCTTACTGAAGCTTTCTTT. This translates into CASSQGLTEAFF.

The gene calls are TRBV4-1 and TRBJ2-1; 9 positions agree with TRBD2. The CDR3 is made up of 19 amino acids. Trimming cost V 3 bases and J 5 bases; bases outside gene matches: 17. The germline gives CDR1 MGHRA, CDR2 YSYEKL. The CDR3 region is CASSQRFQGLADLDNEQFF. In DNA form, the CDR3 reads TGCGCCAGCAGCCAGCGCTTTCAGGGACTAGCAGACCTCGACAATGAGCAGTTCTTC.

The chain employs TRBV2 and TRBJ2-5, with TRBD2 identical over 9 bases. CDR3 size: 15 residues. V was clipped by 2 bases and J by 2 bases; unmatched bases: 3. Germline loops: CDR1 SNHLY, CDR2 FYNNEI. Here the CDR3 reads CASSEWTSAQETQYF. The CDR3 bases are TGTGCCAGCAGTGAATGGACTAGCGCTCAAGAGACCCAGTACTTC. Full variable domain (missing parts from reference TRBV2 and TRBJ2-5): EPEVTQTPSHQVTQMGQEVILRCVPISNHLYFYWYRQILGQKVEFLVSFYNNEISEKSEIFDDQFSVERPDGSNFTLKIRSTKLEDSAMYFCASSEWTSAQETQYFGPGTRLLVL.

This chain joins TRBV28 and TRBJ1-1; no clear D gene. Trimming pared 9 bases from V and 1 base from J, leaving 12 bases between. Germline V gives CDR1 MDHEN, CDR2 SYDVKM. This CDR3 is built from 13 residues. The CDR3 spells CARWEGPNTEAFF. In DNA, the CDR3 is TGTGCCAGATGGGAGGGCCCGAACACTGAAGCTTTCTTT. The variable domain in full, with the rest retrieved from reference TRBV28 and TRBJ1-1, is DVKVTQSSRYLVKRTGEKVFLECVQDMDHENMFWYRQDPGLGLRLIYFSYDVKMKEKGDIPEGYSVSREKKERFSLILESASTNQTSMYLCARWEGPNTEAFFGQGTRLTVV.

The rearrangement links TRBV7-3 to TRBJ2-1; 8 bases map to TRBD2. Germline CDR1 and CDR2: SGHTA and FQGTGA. This CDR3 contains 16 residues. V was pared by 4 bases and J by 2 bases, with 7 bases of the junction left unmatched. The CDR3 nucleotides are TGTGCCAGCAGCTCGTCGGGGGGGGCGGCCTACAATGAGCAGTTCTTC. This codes for CASSSSGGAAYNEQFF.

This clone was counted a single time. The genes are TRBV2 and TRBJ1-1, with D possibly matching TRBD1 (5 bases). Germline V lookup: CDR1 SNHLY, CDR2 FYNNEI. V lost 2 bases and J lost 4, with 8 bases in between. This CDR3 contains 13 residues. CDR3 nucleotide sequence: TGTGCCAGCAGTGAATGGGGGGGCACTGAAGCTTTCTTT. Translation: CASSEWGGTEAFF.

The chain carries TRBV13 and TRBJ2-5; TRBD1 might be the D (6 bases). Germline loops: CDR1 PRHDT, CDR2 FYEKMQ (reference sequence). The CDR3 length is 14 residues. V was trimmed by 5 bases and J by 1 base, leaving 11 bases between them. As DNA, the CDR3 is TGTGCCAGCAGCGACGGGACACTCCAAGAGACCCAGTACTTC. Translated, it gives CASSDGTLQETQYF. Together with reference TRBV13 and TRBJ2-5, the CDR3 gives the full variable domain: AAGVIQSPRHLIKEKRETATLKCYPIPRHDTVYWYQQGPGQDPQFLISFYEKMQSDKGSIPDRFSAQQFSDYHSELNMSSLELGDSALYFCASSDGTLQETQYFGPGTRLLVL.

The chain links TRBV19 to TRBJ1-4; possible D gene TRBD1, 5 bases. V gave up 5 bases and J gave up 7 bases, with 17 bases separating them. This CDR3 comprises 15 residues. Looked up from germline, CDR1 is LNHDA and CDR2 is SQIVND (reference sequence). CDR3 coding DNA: TGTGCCAGTAGTGCTTTCCAGGGTGTGGGTGAAAAACTGTTTTTT. Translation: CASSAFQGVGEKLFF. Drawing the rest from reference TRBV19 and TRBJ1-4, the complete variable domain is DGGITQSPKYLFRKEGQNVTLSCEQNLNHDAMYWYRQDPGQGLRLIYYSQIVNDFQKGDIAEGYSVSREKKESFPLTVTSAQKNPTAFYLCASSAFQGVGEKLFFGSGTQLSVL.

The chain is built from TRBV29-1 and TRBJ2-6, with a possible D match to TRBD2 (5 bases). CDR3 length: 15 amino acids. Germline loops: CDR1 SQVTM, CDR2 ANQGSEA. Deletions cut 4 bases from V and 1 base from J, with 11 bases between. CDR3 sequence: CSVGGPQSGANVLTF. As DNA, the CDR3 is TGCAGCGTTGGAGGGCCCCAGTCTGGGGCCAACGTCCTGACTTTC.

The rearrangement uses TRBV27 and TRBJ1-1; D is ambiguous. The CDR3 contains 13 residues. Trimming stripped 10 bases from V and 1 base from J, with 13 bases between. The V gene's germline CDR1 is MNHEY and CDR2 SMNVEV (reference sequence). In nucleotides, the CDR3 is TGTGCCACCATAGGAGGGCAGAACACTGAAGCTTTCTTT. It translates to CATIGGQNTEAFF.

The chain links TRBV29-1 to TRBJ2-2, with D unclear. The V gene lost 3 bases and the J gene lost 0 bases, with 5 bases spanning the gap. The germline gives CDR1 SQVTM, CDR2 ANQGSEA. This CDR3 has 13 residues. In nucleotides, the CDR3 is TGCAGCGTTGAGACTGCGAACACCGGGGAGCTGTTTTTT. Translation gives CSVETANTGELFF.

The J gene is TRBJ1-6, the V gene TRBV28; D is unresolved. CDR1 is MDHEN, CDR2 SYDVKM, per germline. The CDR3 is 16 amino acids. Trimming pared 2 bases from V and 4 bases from J, leaving 12 bases between. The CDR3 nucleotides are TGTGCCAGCAGTTTACGGGGATCCTATTATAATTCACCCCTCCACTTT. Residues: CASSLRGSYYNSPLHF. The whole variable domain, filled in from reference TRBV28 and TRBJ1-6, reads DVKVTQSSRYLVKRTGEKVFLECVQDMDHENMFWYRQDPGLGLRLIYFSYDVKMKEKGDIPEGYSVSREKKERFSLILESASTNQTSMYLCASSLRGSYYNSPLHFGNGTRLTVT.